Given below is one T cell receptor beta chain in context. The data were produced by immunoSEQ multiplex PCR, yet TCRdb's version contains in-frame clones alone and is incomplete. The repertoire holds 95,000 to 120,000 clones, approximately 81% seen once, with more than 3% in the top ten. The sample is drawn from a study of blood T cell repertoires in COVID-19. Study summary: The origin of the acute and convalescent COVID-19 samples was the United States, Italy and Spain. In each case, the material was cDNA or gDNA derived from T cells, B-cell-depleted T cells, or PBMCs.

The CDR3 is made up of 14 amino acids. CDR1 is SGHTA and CDR2 is FQGTGA in the germline V gene. V was pared by 3 bases and J by 0 bases, with 7 bases between. The source of this sequence is a man in his forties or fifties with acute or convalescent COVID-19. The sequenced sample was peripheral blood. The rearrangement links TRBV7-3 to TRBJ2-3; a possible D gene is TRBD2 (5 bases). The CDR3 bases are TGTGCCAGCAGCTTGAGGGCTAGCACAGATACGCAGTATTTT. It encodes CASSLRASTDTQYF.